This T cell receptor beta chain was observed in a study of blood T cell repertoires in COVID-19. In the authors' workflow: For nucleated cells, counts were estimated from reference gene primer amplification. Repertoires were generated with immunoSEQ multiplex PCR, while TCRdb's copy carries only in-frame clones and drops some. Clonal size and the V and J genes are those of that table, whereas D and trimming came from the DNA. Among around 300,000 clones listed, approximately 88% were seen once. Sequencing was performed on peripheral blood. The origin of this receptor is a man younger than 30 with active or convalescent COVID-19.

The chain's CDR3 is CASGLDPWGRTEAFF. The CDR3 DNA sequence: TGTGCTAGTGGTTTGGATCCGTGGGGCCGGACTGAAGCTTTCTTT. The chain recombines TRBV12-5 with TRBJ1-1; the D gene is possibly TRBD1 (5 bases). CDR1 is LGHNT and CDR2 is FRNRAP in the germline V gene. V lost 1 base and J 5 bases, leaving 14 bases between the germline ends. The CDR3 totals 15 residues. Full variable domain (rest looked up from reference TRBV12-5 and TRBJ1-1): DARVTQTPRHKVTEMGQEVTMRCQPILGHNTVFWYRQTMMQGLELLAYFRNRAPLDDSGMPKDRFSAEMPDATLATLKIQPSEPRDSAVYFCASGLDPWGRTEAFFGQGTRLTVV.